The clone carrying this TCR beta chain was observed at least ten times. The V segment lost 0 bases and the J segment 6 bases; nucleotides outside the gene matches: 6. Germline assignment: CDR1 SGHKS and CDR2 YYEKEE (reference sequence). The CDR3 runs 16 residues. This entry comes from a study of identical twins. One entry per CDR3 protein results from TCRdb running MiXCR on the 5' RACE reads. Of a few hundred thousand distinct CDR3 sequences listed, less than 25% were seen once; the top ten hold roughly 2.8%. The data were also submitted as part of a second study, on T cells expressing NK-cell markers.

The clonotype comes from a woman aged 18-29 years in good health. What was sequenced was CD4+ T cells sorted from blood. This chain joins TRBV5-5 and TRBJ1-6; 7 nucleotides align to TRBD1. CDR3 DNA: TGTGCCAGCAGCTTGGGTACAGGGGCGGTTAATTCACCCCTCCACTTT. This encodes CASSLGTGAVNSPLHF.